The source of this T cell receptor (beta chain) is a study of molecular identifiers for immune sequencing clone quantification. Whole-study results and caveats: In CMV-specific effectors, clones above 20 copies held over 97% of molecules; naive, under 1%.

To note about this clonotype: Its specificity is not known. One base away lies a much larger clone, so this may be a sequencing read error.

TCRdb redid the calling of the PCR reads with MiXCR, one entry per CDR3 protein. Of 85,000 to 100,000 distinct CDR3 sequences in the sample, approximately 24% were seen once. Input for naive CD8 libraries was roughly 20,000 to 1,000,000 sorted cells; the RNA fraction used was 10%, 30% or 50%. CDR1 and CDR2 (germline): GTSNPN, SVGIG (reference sequence). The CDR3 extends over 12 amino acids. This sequence joins TRBV30 and TRBJ2-4, with no clear D. The TCR was taken from a human donor in good health. Some libraries in this study had Jurkat cell RNA spiked in. The sample taken for sequencing was naive CD8+ T cells from blood, with Jurkat cell RNA spiked in. Subset indicated: FACS-sorted CD8+CD4-CCR7+CD45RA+ naive T cells. The CDR3 spells CAWSSSKNVQYF. CDR3 sequence (DNA): TGTGCCTGGAGTTCCTCCAAAAACGTTCAGTACTTC.